The next 5 T cell receptor beta chains were all read from a single sample in a study of T cell responses to AZD1222 COVID-19 vaccine. Produced via immunoSEQ multiplex PCR; TCRdb's table is partial and in-frame only. The table shows about 120,000 clones, with roughly 87% occurring only once. The sample was peripheral blood, taken on day 0 of AZD1222 vaccination. The receptors come from an adult in good health.

The V gene is TRBV5-1, the J gene TRBJ2-2; 13 positions match TRBD2. Germline CDR1 is SGHRS and CDR2 is YFSETQ. CDR3 length: 17 residues. The V segment lost 3 bases and the J segment 0 bases; nucleotides outside the gene matches: 2. This CDR3 is CASSYGLAGANTGELFF. CDR3 nucleotide sequence: TGCGCCAGCAGCTATGGACTAGCGGGGGCGAACACCGGGGAGCTGTTTTTT.

CDR3 sequence reads: CASSPFRGAEAFF. The CDR3 DNA reads TGTGCCAGCAGTCCCTTCCGGGGAGCTGAAGCTTTCTTT. V gene TRBV12-3 or TRBV12-4 combines with J gene TRBJ1-1; no clear D. This CDR3 spans 13 amino acids. Trimming shortened V by 5 bases and J by 6 bases, and 13 bases separated the two germline ends.

V is TRBV11-2 and J is TRBJ2-7; 7 bases agree with TRBD2. The CDR3 consists of 17 residues. Germline CDR1 SGHAT, CDR2 FQNNGV. Trimming cost V 1 base and J 3 bases; bases outside gene matches: 12. CDR3 in DNA: TGTGCCAGCAGCTTAGGAGGCGGATGGGAGGGTCTCTACGAGCAGTACTTC. Protein sequence: CASSLGGGWEGLYEQYF. Full variable domain (rest looked up from reference TRBV11-2 and TRBJ2-7): EAGVAQSPRYKIIEKRQSVAFWCNPISGHATLYWYQQILGQGPKLLIQFQNNGVVDDSQLPKDRFSAERLKGVDSTLKIQPAKLEDSAVYLCASSLGGGWEGLYEQYFGPGTRLTVT.

This chain joins TRBV7-3 and TRBJ1-5; tentatively, D is TRBD1 (6 bases). CDR3 size: 16 residues. The V end lost 2 bases, the J end lost 4 bases, and 15 bases lay between the germline ends. Germline CDR1 reads SGHTA; CDR2 reads FQGTGA. The CDR3 here is CASSLVWGRGNQPQHF. The CDR3 bases are TGTGCCAGCAGCTTAGTCTGGGGGCGGGGGAATCAGCCCCAGCATTTT.

The rearrangement uses TRBV30 and TRBJ2-5, with 9 bases matching TRBD2. In germline, CDR1 is GTSNPN, CDR2 SVGIG (reference sequence). V trimming: 0 bases; J trimming: 0 bases; junction bases outside the gene matches: 5. This CDR3 region has 16 residues. CDR3 in DNA: TGTGCCTGGAGTGTATCCCGGACTAGCGACCAAGAGACCCAGTACTTC. It is translated as CAWSVSRTSDQETQYF. Full variable domain (rest looked up from reference TRBV30 and TRBJ2-5): SQTIHQWPATLVQPVGSPLSLECTVEGTSNPNLYWYRQAAGRGLQLLFYSVGIGQISSEVPQNLSASRPQDRQFILSSKKLLLSDSGFYLCAWSVSRTSDQETQYFGPGTRLLVL.